The sequence of this TCR beta chain was determined in a study of circulating and synovial CD4+ cells in juvenile arthritis. Samples derive from patients with active juvenile idiopathic arthritis. Overall study results and limits: Shared-clonotype fractions with synovium likely underestimate full repertoire overlap. These blood cells shared more CDR3 sequences with synovium than bulk blood. CPL versus bulk CD4 samples: T cell genome counts differed by at least an order of magnitude.

Measured with immunoSEQ multiplex PCR; TCRdb has only the in-frame clones, and not every one. Of tens of thousands of clones in the sample, 95% are singletons; the top ten hold approximately 0.19%. With regard to this clone: Its antigen is not identified.

The sample consisted of CD4+ T cells from blood. This TCR derives from a human donor with juvenile idiopathic arthritis.

CDR3 loop: CASSVEFYTEAFF. The CDR3 region has the DNA TGTGCCAGCAGCGTGGAGTTCTACACTGAAGCTTTCTTT. This chain uses TRBV6-1 with TRBJ1-1; no reliable D call. This CDR3 is 13 amino acids long. Trimming removed 6 bases at V and 3 bases at J, with 11 bases between. CDR1 is MNHNS, CDR2 SASEGT, per germline.